This T cell receptor beta chain was sequenced during a study of blood T cells in healthy people across ages. The use of a sample-barcoded 5' primer and a J-beta primer mix characterized a second PCR of roughly 6 to 11 cycles. TCRdb redid the calling of the 5' RACE reads with MiXCR, one entry per CDR3 protein. The sample lists roughly 800,000 distinct CDR3 sequences; nearly 60% were seen once. Comments on this clonotype: Its antigen is unidentified.

Regarding the study as a whole: With age, beta diversity per million T cells declined roughly linearly, significantly by approximately 40.

Per germline, CDR1 MNHNS and CDR2 SASEGT. The ends lost 5 bases at V and 7 bases at J; junction bases unmatched: 22. The CDR3 extends over 18 amino acids. What was sequenced was blood. The receptor comes from a man younger than 40 in good health. This chain uses TRBV6-1 with TRBJ1-2, with 7 bases that match TRBD1. For the CDR3, the DNA is TGTGCCAGCAGTCCCCCCCGGTCGGGGACAGTCACTCTTGGTGGCTACACCTTC. Its translation is CASSPPRSGTVTLGGYTF.